This TCR beta chain was identified during a study of metastatic and nonmetastatic thyroid tumors. V lost 0 bases and J lost 2, with 11 bases in between. The germline V gene has CDR1 GTSNPN and CDR2 SVGIG (reference sequence). This CDR3 is built from 16 residues. Many counts were recorded for this clone. Among the patients, none had received any treatment before thyroid surgery. TCRdb re-called the PCR reads through MiXCR. This table has some 21,000 clones, 22% appearing once. Material for sequencing was tumor tissue. This TCR was recovered from a female donor with papillary thyroid cancer or a benign thyroid nodule (not recorded which). Some clones in this sample may be carry-over from other donors' samples. This sequence joins TRBV30 and TRBJ2-6, with a possible D match to TRBD2 (7 bases). The CDR3: CAWSVGGGAGANVLTF. The CDR3, as DNA: TGTGCCTGGAGTGTAGGAGGGGGGGCTGGGGCCAACGTCCTGACTTTC.